This entry lists 23 T cell receptor beta chains sequenced from one sample in a study of T cell repertoires in cytomegalovirus infection. TCRdb passed the reads through MiXCR, listing each CDR3 protein once. In the table there are over 300,000 distinct CDR3 sequences, around a sixth of which are singletons. Sequenced input: PBMCs. Receptor source: a human donor in good health (CMV status not recorded). Some clones in this sample may be carry-over from other donors' samples.

This clonotype was detected ten times or more. The V call is TRBV7-2, the J call TRBJ1-5; 8 nucleotides agree with TRBD1. This CDR3 region has 15 residues. Unmatched junction bases numbered 7, after V lost 4 bases and J lost 5 bases. Germline V lookup: CDR1 SGHTA, CDR2 FQGNSA. CDR3 coding DNA: TGTGCCAGCAGCTCCGGACAGGGAACCCATCAGCCCCAGCATTTT. It translates to CASSSGQGTHQPQHF.

This clonotype has only a few counts. The V and J genes are TRBV7-2 and TRBJ1-6, with D maybe TRBD1 (5 bases). Germline V lookup: CDR1 SGHTA, CDR2 FQGNSA. This CDR3 has 14 amino acids. V was pared by 1 base and J by 10 bases, with 11 bases between. CDR3 protein: CASSLDRGGSPLHF. CDR3 sequence (DNA): TGTGCCAGCAGCTTAGATAGGGGCGGGTCACCCCTCCACTTT.

The chain employs TRBV7-3 and TRBJ2-2; unclear D gene. Germline CDR1 is SGHTA and CDR2 is FQGTGA. There are 14 residues in the CDR3. V shed 5 bases and J shed 2 bases, with 9 bases lying between them. The CDR3 coding sequence is TGTGCCAGCAGCAAGGCAGGAAACACCGGGGAGCTGTTTTTT. Amino acid sequence: CASSKAGNTGELFF.

There are many counts of this clonotype. V gene TRBV7-6 combines with J gene TRBJ2-7, with D tentatively TRBD1 (5 bases). Germline-derived CDR1 and CDR2 are SGHVS and FNYEAQ. Deletions cut 5 bases from V and 2 bases from J, with 16 bases between. The CDR3 runs to 15 residues. CDR3 in DNA: TGTGCCAGCAGCGGGTCAGGGATAGGCACCTACGAGCAGTACTTC. Protein sequence: CASSGSGIGTYEQYF.

This clonotype was detected many times. The chain employs TRBV7-9 and TRBJ2-7; no clear D gene. The CDR3 extends over 12 amino acids. CDR1 and CDR2 (germline): SEHNR, FQNEAQ (reference sequence). V dropped 2 bases and J dropped 7 bases, with 9 bases sitting between them. Here the CDR3 DNA reads TGTGCCAGCAGCTTATTTCAAGAGGAGCAGTACTTC. Protein: CASSLFQEEQYF.

A few counts support this clonotype. J is TRBJ1-5 and V is TRBV4-2; 8 bases line up with TRBD1. The CDR3 is made up of 16 amino acids. V was pared by 3 bases and J by 6 bases, with 10 bases of the junction left unmatched. Germline CDR1 is LGHNA and CDR2 is YNFKEQ. The chain's CDR3 is CASSQTQGAEIQPQHF. DNA for the CDR3: TGTGCCAGCAGCCAGACCCAGGGGGCCGAGATTCAGCCCCAGCATTTT.

This clonotype has at least ten counts. The chain joins TRBV7-8 to TRBJ2-7; TRBD1 aligns across 8 bases. This CDR3 contains 15 residues. Trimming at V came to 3 bases and at J to 6 bases, leaving 10 bases not matched to a gene. Germline-derived CDR1 and CDR2 are SGHVS and FQNEAQ. The CDR3 loop reads CASSFHGRGLSEQYF. The CDR3 DNA is TGTGCCAGCAGCTTTCACGGCAGGGGGCTCTCCGAGCAGTACTTC.

This clonotype has at least ten counts. The chain employs TRBV27 and TRBJ1-5; the match to TRBD1 covers 9 bases. This CDR3 is 17 amino acids long. CDR1 is MNHEY, CDR2 SMNVEV, per germline (reference sequence). V shed 8 bases and J 4 bases; nucleotides not matched to a gene: 15. This CDR3 reads CASYNPPTGGENQPQHF. The CDR3 DNA follows: TGTGCCAGCTATAATCCACCCACAGGGGGCGAAAATCAGCCCCAGCATTTT.

J is TRBJ2-7 and V is TRBV6-1, with D perhaps matching TRBD2 (5 bases). The CDR3 covers 14 residues. Germline V gene lookup returns CDR1 MNHNS and CDR2 SASEGT. Trimming cost V 3 bases and J 2 bases, with 11 bases left between them. Here the CDR3 DNA reads TGTGCCAGCAGTGACGCCGACGGGACCTACGAGCAGTACTTC. This codes for CASSDADGTYEQYF.

This chain uses TRBV15 with TRBJ2-3; the D gene is possibly TRBD1 (5 bases). Looked up from germline, CDR1 is LNHNV and CDR2 is YYDKDF (reference sequence). Deletions cut 1 base from V and 2 bases from J, with 13 bases between. The CDR3 extends over 16 amino acids. CDR3 amino acids: CATSRVFTGDTDTQYF. DNA of the CDR3: TGTGCCACCAGCAGAGTTTTTACAGGAGACACAGATACGCAGTATTTT.

The rearrangement links TRBV2 to TRBJ1-1, with TRBD1 as a possible D gene (5 bases). Germline lookup yields CDR1 SNHLY and CDR2 FYNNEI. With 2 bases removed from V and 5 bases from J, the gap between germline ends came to 12 bases. The CDR3 has 14 amino acids. The CDR3 DNA reads TGTGCCAGCAGTGAAAGCCAGGGATATACTGAAGCTTTCTTT. Encoded protein: CASSESQGYTEAFF.

This clonotype was found many times. The genes are TRBV12-3 or TRBV12-4 and TRBJ1-5; D is ambiguous. The ends were cut back, 1 base at V and 0 bases at J, with 10 bases in the middle. This CDR3 is built from 16 residues. Here the CDR3 reads CASSLGGPSSNQPQHF. Written as DNA, the CDR3 is TGTGCCAGCAGTTTAGGTGGTCCTAGTAGCAATCAGCCCCAGCATTTT.

This clonotype was detected ten times or more. The chain employs TRBV6-1 and TRBJ2-5; D is undetermined. V lost 2 bases and J 3 bases, leaving 10 bases between the germline ends. The CDR3 sequence is 14 residues long. Per the germline V gene, CDR1 is MNHNS and CDR2 is SASEGT. CDR3 nucleotides: TGTGCCAGCAGTGAATATGAGTATGAAGAGACCCAGTACTTC. The encoded protein is CASSEYEYEETQYF.

The chain has TRBV5-1 and TRBJ2-7; unclear D gene. The CDR3 sequence is 13 residues long. Germline-derived CDR1 and CDR2 are SGHRS and YFSETQ. Between the trimmed V and J ends, which lost 0 bases and 3 bases, there was a span of 7 bases. As DNA, the CDR3 is TGCGCCAGCAGCTTGGCCTCAGACTACGAGCAGTACTTC. This encodes CASSLASDYEQYF. The complete variable domain, with remaining parts taken from reference TRBV5-1 and TRBJ2-7, reads KAGVTQTPRYLIKTRGQQVTLSCSPISGHRSVSWYQQTPGQGLQFLFEYFSETQRNKGNFPGRFSGRQFSNSRSEMNVSTLELGDSALYLCASSLASDYEQYFGPGTRLTVT.

The chain combines TRBV12-3 or TRBV12-4 with TRBJ1-4; no reliable D call. Between the trimmed V and J ends, which lost 6 bases and 5 bases, there was a span of 10 bases. This CDR3 is 13 amino acids long. The CDR3 spells CASRQAGNEKLFF. In DNA, the CDR3 is TGTGCCAGCAGGCAGGCGGGGAATGAAAAACTGTTTTTT.

This clonotype was counted a few times. DNA for the CDR3: TGTGCCAGTAGTTCCTGGACAGGAGACACTGAAGCTTTCTTT. Translated, it gives CASSSWTGDTEAFF. The rearrangement joins TRBV19 to TRBJ1-1; 7 bases line up with TRBD1. V trimming: 5 bases; J trimming: 3 bases; junction bases outside the gene matches: 6. The CDR3 has 14 residues. Germline lookup yields CDR1 LNHDA and CDR2 SQIVND (reference sequence).

J is TRBJ2-2 and V is TRBV24-1; D call uncertain. The V gene's germline CDR1 is KGHDR and CDR2 SFDVKD. V was trimmed by 10 bases and J by 5 bases, leaving 4 bases between them. This CDR3 has 10 amino acids. CDR3 bases: TGTGCCACTGAGACCGGGGAGCTGTTTTTT. Amino acids: CATETGELFF.

In the case of this clonotype: Germline is not matched at one junction end, which may reflect a read error. The rearrangement links TRBV6-1 to TRBJ2-1, with 7 bases matching TRBD2. This CDR3 contains 12 residues. Per germline, CDR1 MNHNS and CDR2 SASEGT. The CDR3 DNA reads as TGTGCCAGCAGTGAAGGAGGACGGGGGGAAGTCTTC. As protein: CASSEGGRGEVF.

This chain connects TRBV20-1 to TRBJ2-7; D gene unclear. V was trimmed by 3 bases and J by 6 bases, leaving 12 bases between them. CDR1 and CDR2 from the germline V gene are DFQATT and SNEGSKA (reference sequence). The CDR3 is 12 residues long. CDR3 sequence: CSASPRAREQYF. The CDR3 DNA is TGCAGTGCTAGTCCCCGGGCGCGCGAGCAGTACTTC.

This clonotype was seen a handful of times. This chain joins TRBV11-2 and TRBJ1-1; 8 bases line up with TRBD1. Germline assignment: CDR1 SGHAT and CDR2 FQNNGV. Germline trimming cut 8 bases from V and 1 base from J; bases unmatched to any gene: 3. This CDR3 is 13 amino acids long. The CDR3 bases are TGTGCCAGCGGAGACAGGGGGAACACTGAAGCTTTCTTT. It codes for CASGDRGNTEAFF.

This clonotype was seen only a few times. The chain is built from TRBV10-3 and TRBJ1-1; the D gene is possibly TRBD1 (6 bases). The CDR3 length is 14 residues. In germline, CDR1 is ENHRY, CDR2 SYGVKD. Trimming took 6 bases from V and 4 from J, leaving 15 bases between them. The CDR3 DNA is TGTGCCATCAGGGGGCCGGGGGCGGGCACTGAAGCTTTCTTT. Translating it yields CAIRGPGAGTEAFF.

This clonotype showed up many times. The V gene is TRBV24-1, the J gene TRBJ2-1; D is undetermined. The CDR3 loop spans 13 amino acids. Germline-derived CDR1 and CDR2 are KGHDR and SFDVKD. Trimming cost V 4 bases and J 14 bases, with 17 bases left between them. This chain's CDR3 is CATSDRTESRKFF. CDR3 in DNA: TGTGCCACCAGTGACCGGACCGAGTCACGGAAGTTCTTC.

This clonotype was observed a few times. The chain combines TRBV5-4 with TRBJ2-5, with D possibly being TRBD2 (5 bases). The V gene's germline CDR1 is SGHNT and CDR2 YYREEE (reference sequence). Trimming stripped 4 bases from V and 2 bases from J, with 18 bases between. This CDR3 spans 16 amino acids. CDR3 in amino acids: CASSPQPLEGQETQYF. The DNA for the CDR3 is TGTGCCAGCAGCCCCCAGCCACTAGAAGGACAAGAGACCCAGTACTTC.